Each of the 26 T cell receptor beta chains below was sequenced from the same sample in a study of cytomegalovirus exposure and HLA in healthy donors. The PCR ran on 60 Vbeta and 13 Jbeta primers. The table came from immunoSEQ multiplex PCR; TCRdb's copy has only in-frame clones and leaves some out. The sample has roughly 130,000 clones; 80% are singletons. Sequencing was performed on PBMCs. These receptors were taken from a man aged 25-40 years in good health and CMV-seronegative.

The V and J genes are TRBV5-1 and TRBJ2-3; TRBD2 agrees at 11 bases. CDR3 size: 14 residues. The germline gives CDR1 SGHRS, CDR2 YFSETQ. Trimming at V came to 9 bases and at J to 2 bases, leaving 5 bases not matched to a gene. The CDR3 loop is CATALAGVTDTQYF. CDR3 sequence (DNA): TGCGCCACCGCACTAGCGGGAGTCACAGATACGCAGTATTTT. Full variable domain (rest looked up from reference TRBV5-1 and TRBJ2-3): KAGVTQTPRYLIKTRGQQVTLSCSPISGHRSVSWYQQTPGQGLQFLFEYFSETQRNKGNFPGRFSGRQFSNSRSEMNVSTLELGDSALYLCATALAGVTDTQYFGPGTRLTVL.

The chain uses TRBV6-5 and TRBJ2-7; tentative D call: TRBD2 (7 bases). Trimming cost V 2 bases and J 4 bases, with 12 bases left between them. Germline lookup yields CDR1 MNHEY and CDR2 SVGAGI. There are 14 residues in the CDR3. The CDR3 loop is CASSYGRGPYEQYF. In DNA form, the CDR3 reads TGTGCCAGCAGTTACGGGCGGGGGCCATACGAGCAGTACTTC.

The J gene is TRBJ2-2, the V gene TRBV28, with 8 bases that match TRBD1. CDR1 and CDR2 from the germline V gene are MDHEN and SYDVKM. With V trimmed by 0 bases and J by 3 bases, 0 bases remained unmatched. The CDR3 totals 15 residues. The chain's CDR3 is CASSLWTGDTGELFF. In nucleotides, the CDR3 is TGTGCCAGCAGTTTATGGACAGGGGACACCGGGGAGCTGTTTTTT.

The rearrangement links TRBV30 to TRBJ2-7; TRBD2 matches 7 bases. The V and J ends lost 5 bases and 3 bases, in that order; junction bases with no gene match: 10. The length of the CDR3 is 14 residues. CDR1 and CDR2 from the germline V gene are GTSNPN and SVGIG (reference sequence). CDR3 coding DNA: TGTGCCTGGGGTCGGACTAGTTCGTTCTACGAGCAGTACTTC. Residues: CAWGRTSSFYEQYF.

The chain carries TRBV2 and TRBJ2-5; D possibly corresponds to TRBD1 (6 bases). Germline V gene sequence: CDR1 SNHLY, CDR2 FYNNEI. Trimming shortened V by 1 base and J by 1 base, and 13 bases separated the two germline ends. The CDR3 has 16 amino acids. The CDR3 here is CASSEGWTALQETQYF. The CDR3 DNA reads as TGTGCCAGCAGTGAAGGTTGGACAGCACTCCAAGAGACCCAGTACTTC.

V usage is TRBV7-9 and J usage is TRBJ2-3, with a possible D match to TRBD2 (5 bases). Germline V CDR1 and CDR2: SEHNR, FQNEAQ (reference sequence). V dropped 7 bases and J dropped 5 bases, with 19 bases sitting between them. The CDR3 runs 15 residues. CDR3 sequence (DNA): TGTGCCAGCACCCACAGTGGGAGTCGAAAAGATACGCAGTATTTT. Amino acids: CASTHSGSRKDTQYF.

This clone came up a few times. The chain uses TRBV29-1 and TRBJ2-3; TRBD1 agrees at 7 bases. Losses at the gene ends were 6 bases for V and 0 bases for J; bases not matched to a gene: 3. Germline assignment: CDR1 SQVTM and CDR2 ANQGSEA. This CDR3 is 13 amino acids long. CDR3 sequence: CSVGQDSTDTQYF. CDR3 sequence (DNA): TGCAGCGTCGGACAGGACAGCACAGATACGCAGTATTTT.

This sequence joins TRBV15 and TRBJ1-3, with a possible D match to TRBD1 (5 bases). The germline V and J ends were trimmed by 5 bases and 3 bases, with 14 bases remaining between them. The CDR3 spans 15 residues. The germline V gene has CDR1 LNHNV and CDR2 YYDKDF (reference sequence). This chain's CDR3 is CATSSMGTLGNTIYF. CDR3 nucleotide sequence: TGTGCCACCAGCTCCATGGGGACTCTTGGAAACACCATATATTTT.

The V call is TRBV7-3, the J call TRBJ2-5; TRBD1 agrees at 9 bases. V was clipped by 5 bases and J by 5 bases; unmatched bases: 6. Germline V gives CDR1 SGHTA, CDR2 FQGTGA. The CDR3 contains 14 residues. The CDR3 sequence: CASSPGTGFETQYF. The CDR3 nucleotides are TGTGCCAGCAGCCCTGGGACAGGGTTTGAGACCCAGTACTTC.

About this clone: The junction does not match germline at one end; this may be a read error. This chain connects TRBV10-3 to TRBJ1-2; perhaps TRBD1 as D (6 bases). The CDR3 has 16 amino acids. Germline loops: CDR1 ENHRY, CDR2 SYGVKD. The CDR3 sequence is CAITRTAPPPPYGYPF. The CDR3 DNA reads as TGTGCCATCACCCGGACAGCTCCGCCGCCTCCCTATGGCTACCCCTTC.

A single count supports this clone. The CDR3 reads CASSSGQVINEKLFF. Written as DNA, the CDR3 is TGCGCCAGCAGCTCCGGACAGGTTATTAATGAAAAACTGTTTTTT. This chain connects TRBV5-1 to TRBJ1-4; 7 bases line up with TRBD1. The trim removed 3 bases at V and 4 bases at J, leaving 6 bases unmatched. Germline assignment: CDR1 SGHRS and CDR2 YFSETQ. The CDR3 consists of 15 residues.

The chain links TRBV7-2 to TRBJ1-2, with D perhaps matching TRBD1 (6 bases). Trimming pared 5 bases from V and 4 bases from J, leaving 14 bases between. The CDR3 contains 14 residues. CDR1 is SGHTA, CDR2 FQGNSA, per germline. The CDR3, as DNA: TGTGCCAGCAGCAAGGACAGTGTATTCTATGGCTACACCTTC. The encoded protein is CASSKDSVFYGYTF.

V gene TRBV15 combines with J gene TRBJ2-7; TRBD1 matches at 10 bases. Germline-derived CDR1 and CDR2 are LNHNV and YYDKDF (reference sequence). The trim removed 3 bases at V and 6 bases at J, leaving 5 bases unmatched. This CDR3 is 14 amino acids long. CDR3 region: CATSSTRDRGEQYF. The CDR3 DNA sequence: TGTGCCACCAGCAGCACCCGGGACAGGGGCGAGCAGTACTTC. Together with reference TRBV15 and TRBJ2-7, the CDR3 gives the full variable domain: DAMVIQNPRYQVTQFGKPVTLSCSQTLNHNVMYWYQQKSSQAPKLLFHYYDKDFNNEADTPDNFQSRRPNTSFCFLDIRSPGLGDTAMYLCATSSTRDRGEQYFGPGTRLTVT.

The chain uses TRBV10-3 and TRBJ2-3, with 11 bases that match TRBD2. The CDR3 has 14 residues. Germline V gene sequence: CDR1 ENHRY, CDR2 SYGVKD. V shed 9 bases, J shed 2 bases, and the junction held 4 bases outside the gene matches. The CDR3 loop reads CAIGTSGYTDTQYF. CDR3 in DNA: TGTGCCATTGGGACTAGCGGATACACAGATACGCAGTATTTT.

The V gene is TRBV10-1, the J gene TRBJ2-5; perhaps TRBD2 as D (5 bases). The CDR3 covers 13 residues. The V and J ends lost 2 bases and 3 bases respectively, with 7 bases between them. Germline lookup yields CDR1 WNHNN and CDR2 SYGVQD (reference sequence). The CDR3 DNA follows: TGCGCCAGCAGTGAGAGGCGGGAAGAGACCCAGTACTTC. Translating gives CASSERREETQYF.

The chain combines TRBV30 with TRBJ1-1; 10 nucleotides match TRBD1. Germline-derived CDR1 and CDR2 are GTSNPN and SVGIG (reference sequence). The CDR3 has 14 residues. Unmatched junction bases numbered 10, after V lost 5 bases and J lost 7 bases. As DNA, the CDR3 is TGTGCCTGGGAGCGTTCGGGACAGGGGCTTGAAGCTTTCTTT. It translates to CAWERSGQGLEAFF.

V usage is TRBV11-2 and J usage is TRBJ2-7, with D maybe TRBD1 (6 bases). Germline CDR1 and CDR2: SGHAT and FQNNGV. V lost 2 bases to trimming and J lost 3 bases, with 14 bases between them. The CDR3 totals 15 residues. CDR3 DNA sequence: TGTGCCAGCAGCTTATTGACAGGTTGGAGCTACGAGCAGTACTTC. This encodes CASSLLTGWSYEQYF.

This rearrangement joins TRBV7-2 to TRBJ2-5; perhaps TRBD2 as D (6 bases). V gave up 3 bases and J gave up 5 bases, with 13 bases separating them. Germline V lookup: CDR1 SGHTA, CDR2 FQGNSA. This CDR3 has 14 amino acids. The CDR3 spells CASSLGTRSETQYF. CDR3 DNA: TGTGCCAGCAGCTTGGGGACTCGGTCGGAGACCCAGTACTTC.

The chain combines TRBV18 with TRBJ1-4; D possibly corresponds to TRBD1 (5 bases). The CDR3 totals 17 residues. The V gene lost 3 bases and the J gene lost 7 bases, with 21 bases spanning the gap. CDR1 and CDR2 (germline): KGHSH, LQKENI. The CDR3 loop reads CASSPQEGAVTVEKLFF. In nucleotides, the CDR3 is TGTGCCAGCTCACCGCAGGAAGGGGCGGTGACCGTTGAAAAACTGTTTTTT.

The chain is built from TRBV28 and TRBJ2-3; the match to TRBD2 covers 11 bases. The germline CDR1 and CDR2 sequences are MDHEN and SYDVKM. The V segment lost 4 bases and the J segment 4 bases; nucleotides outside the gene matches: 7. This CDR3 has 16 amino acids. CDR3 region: CASSYSLAGGADTQYF. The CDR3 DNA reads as TGTGCCAGCAGTTACTCTCTAGCGGGAGGTGCAGATACGCAGTATTTT.

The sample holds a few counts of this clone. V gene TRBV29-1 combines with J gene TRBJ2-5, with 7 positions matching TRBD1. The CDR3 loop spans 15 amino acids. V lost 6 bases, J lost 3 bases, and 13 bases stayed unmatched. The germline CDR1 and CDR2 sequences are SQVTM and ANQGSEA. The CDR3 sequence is CSVTGQVGAKETQYF. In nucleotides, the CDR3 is TGCAGCGTGACCGGACAGGTTGGGGCAAAAGAGACCCAGTACTTC. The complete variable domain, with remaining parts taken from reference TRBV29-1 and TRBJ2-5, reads SAVISQKPSRDICQRGTSLTIQCQVDSQVTMMFWYRQQPGQSLTLIATANQGSEATYESGFVIDKFPISRPNLTFSTLTVSNMSPEDSSIYLCSVTGQVGAKETQYFGPGTRLLVL.

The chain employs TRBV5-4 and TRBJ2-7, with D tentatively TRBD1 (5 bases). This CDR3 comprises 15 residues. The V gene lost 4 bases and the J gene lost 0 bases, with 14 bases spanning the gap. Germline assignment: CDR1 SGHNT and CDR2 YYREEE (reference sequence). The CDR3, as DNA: TGTGCCAGCAGCCTGTTACCAGGGCGCTCCTACGAGCAGTACTTC. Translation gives CASSLLPGRSYEQYF.

CDR3 in amino acids: CASSNGLAGIKVTYEQYF. The CDR3 nucleotides are TGTGCCAGCAGCAACGGACTAGCGGGAATTAAAGTAACCTACGAGCAGTACTTC. The chain has TRBV5-4 and TRBJ2-7, with 12 bases that match TRBD2. Germline CDR1 reads SGHNT; CDR2 reads YYREEE (reference sequence). CDR3 length: 18 amino acids. The V segment lost 4 bases and the J segment 2 bases; nucleotides outside the gene matches: 13.

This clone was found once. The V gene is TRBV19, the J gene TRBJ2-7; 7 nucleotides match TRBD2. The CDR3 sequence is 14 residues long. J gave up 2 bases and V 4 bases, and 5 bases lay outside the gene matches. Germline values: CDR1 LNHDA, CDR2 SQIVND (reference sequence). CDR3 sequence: CASSKASGTYEQYF. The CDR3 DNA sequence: TGTGCCAGTAGTAAGGCTAGCGGTACCTACGAGCAGTACTTC.

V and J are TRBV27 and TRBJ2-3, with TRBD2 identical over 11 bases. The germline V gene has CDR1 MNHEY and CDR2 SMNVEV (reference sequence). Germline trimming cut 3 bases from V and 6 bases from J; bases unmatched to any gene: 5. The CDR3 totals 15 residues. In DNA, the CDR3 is TGTGCCAGCAGTTTCGGACTAGCGGGTTGGGATACGCAGTATTTT. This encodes CASSFGLAGWDTQYF.

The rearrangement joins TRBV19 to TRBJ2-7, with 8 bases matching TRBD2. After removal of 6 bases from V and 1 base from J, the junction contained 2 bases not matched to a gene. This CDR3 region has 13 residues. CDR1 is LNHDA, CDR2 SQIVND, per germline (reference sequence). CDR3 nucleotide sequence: TGTGCCAGTAGAGCGGGAGCGTCCTACGAGCAGTACTTC. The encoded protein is CASRAGASYEQYF.